These T cell receptor beta chains were read from a single sample in a study of technical replicates of blood from a few donors. Only in-frame clones appear in the TCRdb table, and some are missing; sequencing was by immunoSEQ multiplex PCR. Of some 79,000 clones in the sample, around 92% were seen once. The specimen sequenced was T cells isolated from PBMCs. The receptors originated from a human donor in good health. Some clones in this sample may be carry-over from other donors' samples. The CDR3 runs from the conserved cysteine through the conserved F or W. Fields, in order: D gene, J gene, clone size, V gene, CDR3 protein, CDR3 DNA. The D gene is left open where the match is weak. Some rows have no size entry. The others give once, few or many, or a class for an expanded clone.

d_gene: NA; j_gene: TRBJ1-1; abundance: NA; v_gene: TRBV7-8; CDR3aa: CASSLGLAEAFF; CDR3nt: TGTGCCAGCAGCTTAGGTTTAGCTGAAGCTTTCTTT
d_gene: NA; j_gene: TRBJ1-1; abundance: NA; v_gene: TRBV19; CDR3aa: CASTQATGVGEAFF; CDR3nt: TGTGCCAGTACTCAAGCCACCGGGGTCGGTGAAGCTTTCTTT
d_gene: NA; j_gene: TRBJ2-2; abundance: few; v_gene: TRBV6-5; CDR3aa: CASSYSPAGELFF; CDR3nt: TGTGCCAGCAGTTACTCGCCGGCCGGGGAGCTGTTTTTT
d_gene: NA; j_gene: TRBJ2-1; abundance: NA; v_gene: TRBV29-1; CDR3aa: CSGGLPRGNEQFF; CDR3nt: TGCAGCGGGGGCCTCCCACGGGGGAATGAGCAGTTCTTC
d_gene: NA; j_gene: TRBJ2-5; abundance: once; v_gene: TRBV7-9; CDR3aa: CASSPPSVAPAGETQYF; CDR3nt: TGTGCCAGCAGCCCCCCTTCGGTAGCGCCGGCGGGAGAGACCCAGTACTTC
d_gene: NA; j_gene: TRBJ2-3; abundance: once; v_gene: TRBV19; CDR3aa: CASSSRQIDTQYF; CDR3nt: TGTGCCAGTAGTTCGAGACAAATAGATACGCAGTATTTT
d_gene: NA; j_gene: TRBJ1-1; abundance: once; v_gene: TRBV27; CDR3aa: CASSFQFGGEEAFF; CDR3nt: TGTGCCAGCAGTTTCCAGTTTGGAGGGGAGGAAGCTTTCTTT
d_gene: TRBD2; j_gene: TRBJ2-7; abundance: NA; v_gene: TRBV6-5; CDR3aa: CASSQTSGRGYEQYF; CDR3nt: TGTGCCAGCAGCCAAACTAGCGGGAGAGGATACGAGCAGTACTTC
d_gene: NA; j_gene: TRBJ2-3; abundance: NA; v_gene: TRBV30; CDR3aa: CAWSGVAGQTDTQYF; CDR3nt: TGTGCCTGGAGTGGGGTAGCGGGACAGACAGATACGCAGTATTTT
d_gene: TRBD1; j_gene: TRBJ1-4; abundance: NA; v_gene: TRBV27; CDR3aa: CASAYRGSNEKLFF; CDR3nt: TGTGCCAGCGCTTACAGGGGGAGTAATGAAAAACTGTTTTTT
d_gene: NA; j_gene: TRBJ2-3; abundance: NA; v_gene: TRBV27; CDR3aa: CASRPTTGLSTDTQYF; CDR3nt: TGTGCCAGCAGGCCAACCACAGGGCTGAGCACAGATACGCAGTATTTT
d_gene: NA; j_gene: TRBJ1-1; abundance: NA; v_gene: TRBV11-3; CDR3aa: CASSLTLNTEAFF; CDR3nt: TGTGCCAGCAGCTTAACACTGAACACTGAAGCTTTCTTT
d_gene: NA; j_gene: TRBJ1-5; abundance: NA; v_gene: TRBV5-1; CDR3aa: CASSWGENQPQHF; CDR3nt: TGCGCCAGCAGCTGGGGAGAGAATCAGCCCCAGCATTTT
d_gene: TRBD2; j_gene: TRBJ2-2; abundance: once; v_gene: TRBV2; CDR3aa: CASTSGTSLTGELFF; CDR3nt: TGTGCCAGCACTTCCGGGACTAGCCTCACCGGGGAGCTGTTTTTT
d_gene: TRBD2; j_gene: TRBJ2-3; abundance: NA; v_gene: TRBV19; CDR3aa: CASSIGGSSGTTDTQYF; CDR3nt: TGTGCCAGTAGTATAGGCGGATCTAGCGGGACCACAGATACGCAGTATTTT
d_gene: TRBD2; j_gene: TRBJ2-1; abundance: NA; v_gene: TRBV7-6; CDR3aa: CASSSSGRHNEQFF; CDR3nt: TGTGCCAGCAGCAGTAGCGGGAGGCACAATGAGCAGTTCTTC
d_gene: NA; j_gene: TRBJ1-2; abundance: NA; v_gene: TRBV6-1; CDR3aa: CASSEGLPYGYTF; CDR3nt: TGTGCCAGCAGTGAAGGACTACCCTATGGCTACACCTTC
d_gene: NA; j_gene: TRBJ2-1; abundance: NA; v_gene: TRBV2; CDR3aa: CASRSHEQFF; CDR3nt: TGTGCCAGCAGAAGCCATGAGCAGTTCTTC
d_gene: TRBD1; j_gene: TRBJ1-2; abundance: NA; v_gene: TRBV4-3; CDR3aa: CASSQGDRGLGYTF; CDR3nt: TGCGCCAGCAGCCAGGGTGACAGGGGGCTTGGCTACACCTTC
d_gene: TRBD2; j_gene: TRBJ2-1; abundance: NA; v_gene: TRBV9; CDR3aa: CASSVASGRLDEQFF; CDR3nt: TGTGCCAGCAGCGTTGCTAGCGGGAGGCTCGATGAGCAGTTCTTC
d_gene: TRBD2; j_gene: TRBJ2-1; abundance: NA; v_gene: TRBV5-4; CDR3aa: CASSTGLAGAYNEQFF; CDR3nt: TGTGCCAGCAGCACCGGACTAGCGGGAGCTTACAATGAGCAGTTCTTC
d_gene: TRBD2; j_gene: TRBJ2-5; abundance: once; v_gene: TRBV4-1; CDR3aa: CASSLSGLAGYPQETQYF; CDR3nt: TGCGCCAGCAGCCTCAGCGGACTAGCGGGGTACCCCCAAGAGACCCAGTACTTC
d_gene: TRBD2; j_gene: TRBJ2-2; abundance: NA; v_gene: TRBV19; CDR3aa: CASSIIWTSGESGELFF; CDR3nt: TGTGCCAGTAGTATAATATGGACTAGCGGGGAGTCCGGGGAGCTGTTTTTT
d_gene: TRBD1; j_gene: TRBJ1-4; abundance: NA; v_gene: TRBV7-2; CDR3aa: CASSSTGGVNEKLFF; CDR3nt: TGTGCCAGCAGCTCAACAGGGGGCGTTAATGAAAAACTGTTTTTT
d_gene: TRBD2; j_gene: TRBJ2-2; abundance: NA; v_gene: TRBV11-3; CDR3aa: CASSLVGGTGELFF; CDR3nt: TGTGCCAGCAGCTTAGTGGGGGGGACCGGGGAGCTGTTTTTT
d_gene: TRBD2; j_gene: TRBJ2-7; abundance: NA; v_gene: TRBV10-2; CDR3aa: CASSETGLAYEQYF; CDR3nt: TGCGCCAGCAGTGAGACCGGACTAGCCTACGAGCAGTACTTC
d_gene: NA; j_gene: TRBJ1-4; abundance: NA; v_gene: TRBV13; CDR3aa: CASSVGTHLGELFF; CDR3nt: TGTGCCAGCAGCGTCGGGACTCACCTAGGGGAACTGTTTTTT
d_gene: NA; j_gene: TRBJ1-1; abundance: NA; v_gene: TRBV9; CDR3aa: CASSTVGGLTEAFF; CDR3nt: TGTGCCAGCAGCACCGTCGGGGGGCTCACTGAAGCTTTCTTT
d_gene: TRBD1; j_gene: TRBJ2-7; abundance: NA; v_gene: TRBV7-6; CDR3aa: CASSLAEVGTGEGYYEQYF; CDR3nt: TGTGCCAGCAGCTTAGCGGAGGTGGGGACAGGGGAAGGCTACTACGAGCAGTACTTC
d_gene: NA; j_gene: TRBJ2-7; abundance: NA; v_gene: TRBV6-5; CDR3aa: CASTTFGGAFYEQYF; CDR3nt: TGTGCCAGCACCACATTTGGGGGGGCCTTTTACGAGCAGTACTTC
d_gene: NA; j_gene: TRBJ1-5; abundance: NA; v_gene: TRBV21-1; CDR3aa: CASSSISNQPQHF; CDR3nt: TGTGCCAGCAGCTCCATTAGCAATCAGCCCCAGCATTTT
d_gene: TRBD1; j_gene: TRBJ1-4; abundance: once; v_gene: TRBV19; CDR3aa: CASSIQGGSEKLFF; CDR3nt: TGTGCCAGTAGTATCCAGGGGGGCAGTGAAAAACTGTTTTTT
d_gene: NA; j_gene: TRBJ2-7; abundance: few; v_gene: TRBV11-3; CDR3aa: CASSLAGDEQYF; CDR3nt: TGTGCCAGCAGCTTAGCGGGAGACGAGCAGTACTTC
d_gene: NA; j_gene: TRBJ2-1; abundance: NA; v_gene: TRBV19; CDR3aa: CARAVSSYNEQFF; CDR3nt: TGTGCAAGAGCGGTTAGCTCCTACAATGAGCAGTTCTTC
d_gene: NA; j_gene: TRBJ2-7; abundance: NA; v_gene: TRBV9; CDR3aa: CASSPSGAYEQYF; CDR3nt: TGTGCCAGCAGCCCATCGGGAGCCTACGAGCAGTACTTC
d_gene: TRBD1; j_gene: TRBJ2-1; abundance: NA; v_gene: TRBV2; CDR3aa: CASNGQANYNEQFF; CDR3nt: TGTGCCAGCAATGGACAGGCTAACTACAATGAGCAGTTCTTC
d_gene: NA; j_gene: TRBJ2-1; abundance: NA; v_gene: TRBV28; CDR3aa: CASRPSAAGVYNEQFF; CDR3nt: TGTGCCAGCCGACCCTCAGCGGCAGGGGTCTACAATGAGCAGTTCTTC
d_gene: TRBD1; j_gene: TRBJ1-1; abundance: NA; v_gene: TRBV6-6; CDR3aa: CASSYSRQGDTEAFF; CDR3nt: TGTGCCAGCAGTTACTCGAGGCAGGGGGACACTGAAGCTTTCTTT
d_gene: TRBD1; j_gene: TRBJ1-5; abundance: NA; v_gene: TRBV18; CDR3aa: CASSPGTGFNQPQHF; CDR3nt: TGTGCCAGCTCACCAGGGACAGGCTTCAATCAGCCCCAGCATTTT
d_gene: NA; j_gene: TRBJ1-4; abundance: NA; v_gene: TRBV11-3; CDR3aa: CASSNVGQGGEKLFF; CDR3nt: TGTGCCAGCAGCAATGTCGGGCAGGGCGGCGAAAAACTGTTTTTT
d_gene: NA; j_gene: TRBJ2-1; abundance: NA; v_gene: TRBV7-3; CDR3aa: CASSGGLNEQFF; CDR3nt: TGTGCCAGCTCGGGGGGCCTCAATGAGCAGTTCTTC
d_gene: TRBD1; j_gene: TRBJ1-5; abundance: few; v_gene: TRBV27; CDR3aa: CASSLIGTGALVQPQHF; CDR3nt: TGTGCCAGCAGTTTAATTGGGACAGGGGCTTTGGTTCAGCCCCAGCATTTT
d_gene: TRBD2; j_gene: TRBJ2-2; abundance: NA; v_gene: TRBV4-3; CDR3aa: CASSQDWLAGSRELFF; CDR3nt: TGCGCCAGCAGCCAAGACTGGCTAGCGGGATCGAGGGAGCTGTTTTTT
d_gene: NA; j_gene: TRBJ2-1; abundance: once; v_gene: TRBV10-2; CDR3aa: CASSGGGLYNEQFF; CDR3nt: TGCGCCAGCAGTGGGGGGGGCCTCTACAATGAGCAGTTCTTC
d_gene: TRBD2; j_gene: TRBJ2-7; abundance: NA; v_gene: TRBV7-9; CDR3aa: CASSYGGLAGGYEQYF; CDR3nt: TGTGCCAGCAGCTACGGGGGACTAGCGGGAGGGTACGAGCAGTACTTC
d_gene: NA; j_gene: TRBJ1-1; abundance: NA; v_gene: TRBV7-3; CDR3aa: CASSLQGGTEAFF; CDR3nt: TGTGCCAGCAGCTTACAGGGAGGGACTGAAGCTTTCTTT
d_gene: NA; j_gene: TRBJ1-1; abundance: NA; v_gene: TRBV4-1; CDR3aa: CASSQIPTGNTEAFF; CDR3nt: TGCGCCAGCAGCCAAATCCCGACAGGGAACACTGAAGCTTTCTTT
d_gene: TRBD2; j_gene: TRBJ2-1; abundance: once; v_gene: TRBV6-5; CDR3aa: CASSYSGLAGANEQFF; CDR3nt: TGTGCCAGCAGTTACTCGGGTCTAGCGGGAGCTAATGAGCAGTTCTTC
d_gene: TRBD2; j_gene: TRBJ2-2; abundance: NA; v_gene: TRBV19; CDR3aa: CASTPTSVNTGELFF; CDR3nt: TGTGCCAGTACCCCCACTAGCGTAAACACCGGGGAGCTGTTTTTT
d_gene: TRBD1; j_gene: TRBJ1-4; abundance: once; v_gene: TRBV6-6; CDR3aa: CASSYRDRVEKLFF; CDR3nt: TGTGCCAGCAGTTACCGGGACAGGGTTGAAAAACTGTTTTTT
d_gene: TRBD2; j_gene: TRBJ2-7; abundance: NA; v_gene: TRBV5-6; CDR3aa: CASSRSGKAISYEQYF; CDR3nt: TGTGCCAGCAGCCGAAGCGGGAAGGCTATCTCCTACGAGCAGTACTTC